This T cell receptor beta chain was sequenced during a study of T cells after yellow fever vaccination. One entry per CDR3 protein results from TCRdb running MiXCR on the 5' RACE reads. The sample lists 500,000 to 650,000 distinct CDR3 sequences, roughly 13% occurring once. Germline CDR1 reads SGHDN; CDR2 reads FVKESK. The germline V and J ends were trimmed by 2 bases and 3 bases, with 8 bases remaining between them. This CDR3 comprises 14 residues. The chain is built from TRBV14 and TRBJ2-1; D gene unclear. The TCR was taken from a man aged 30 to 39 who received the YFV17D yellow fever vaccine. Material: PBMCs, obtained on the day of the yellow fever booster vaccination. CDR3 residues: CASSQLTNYNEQFF. CDR3 DNA sequence: TGTGCCAGCAGCCAACTGACCAACTACAATGAGCAGTTCTTC. The full variable domain, rest sourced from reference TRBV14 and TRBJ2-1, is EAGVTQFPSHSVIEKGQTVTLRCDPISGHDNLYWYRRVMGKEIKFLLHFVKESKQDESGMPNNRFLAERTGGTYSTLKVQPAELEDSGVYFCASSQLTNYNEQFFGPGTRLTVL.